This TCR beta chain was observed in a study of shared clonotypes between healthy human individuals. Across the study: The cohort comprised two women and a few men. Their ages spanned 18 to 49 years.

Study conclusions and caveats: The low donor count limited represented genetic and exposure-history diversity.

The run depth of the assay was deep. The unsorted PBMC replicate PCRs were performed with about 300 ng DNA, around 29,000 T cell genomes. The protocol was immunoSEQ multiplex PCR, while the TCRdb copy is restricted to in-frame clones and leaves out a portion. The sample shows about 520,000 clones, roughly 80% of them seen only once. Of note for this clone: Its antigen is unidentified.

Trimming took 0 bases from V and 10 from J, leaving 9 bases between them. This CDR3 region has 13 residues. Per germline, CDR1 MGHRA and CDR2 YSYEKL. This clonotype was sampled from a woman aged 40 to 50 in good health. Some clones in this sample may be carry-over from other donors' samples. The J gene is TRBJ1-4, the V gene TRBV4-1; D is unclear. Sequencing was carried out using PBMCs. CDR3 bases: TGCGCCAGCAGCCAAGATCCGGTCACAAAACTGTTTTTT. Translated, it gives CASSQDPVTKLFF.